This T cell receptor beta chain was captured in a study of CD8 T cells in Susac syndrome. CD8+ and CD4+ T cells from blood underwent TCR beta sequencing, which was carried out in a high-throughput format. TEMRA cells were FACS-enriched, while CD8+ and CD4+ T cells were negatively isolated. RNA was extracted with the RNeasy kit, and a quantity of about 0.45 to 1 ug was reverse transcribed using random hexamers. Amplification of TCR beta CDR3 used immunoSEQ multiplex PCR across 54 Vbeta and 13 Jbeta. TCRdb called the immunoSEQ multiplex PCR reads again in MiXCR, with one record for every CDR3 protein. Of about 300,000 distinct CDR3 sequences listed, about 82% are singletons. In this sample, this clonotype turned up a few times. Its antigen is still unknown. Whole-study findings and limits: The study acknowledged a relatively small number of individuals in its TCR sequencing and HLA analysis.

The specimen was CD8+ T cells from PBMCs. This sequence originates from a human donor with multiple sclerosis.

CDR3 residues: CASSYGTSEAFF. In nucleotides, the CDR3 is TGTGCCAGCAGCTACGGGACGTCTGAAGCTTTCTTT. The chain recombines TRBV7-9 with TRBJ1-1, with D perhaps matching TRBD1 (5 bases). Germline CDR1 SEHNR, CDR2 FQNEAQ (reference sequence). The CDR3 totals 12 residues. V gave up 4 bases and J gave up 6 bases, with 9 bases separating them.